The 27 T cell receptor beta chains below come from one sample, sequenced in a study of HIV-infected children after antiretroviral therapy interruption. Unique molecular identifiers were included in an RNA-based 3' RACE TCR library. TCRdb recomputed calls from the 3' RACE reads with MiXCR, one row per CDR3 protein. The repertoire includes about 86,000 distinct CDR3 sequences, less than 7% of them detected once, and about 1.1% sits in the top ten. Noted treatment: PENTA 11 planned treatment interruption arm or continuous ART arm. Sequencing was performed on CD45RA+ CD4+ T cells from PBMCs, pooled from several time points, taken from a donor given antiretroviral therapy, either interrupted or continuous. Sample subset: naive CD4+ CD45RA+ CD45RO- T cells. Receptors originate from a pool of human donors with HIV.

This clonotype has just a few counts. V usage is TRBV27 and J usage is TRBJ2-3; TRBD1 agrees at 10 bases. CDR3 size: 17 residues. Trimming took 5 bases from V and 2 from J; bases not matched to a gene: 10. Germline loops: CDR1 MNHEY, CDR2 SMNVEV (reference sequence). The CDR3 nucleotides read TGTGCCAGCAGTCTCTACTGGACAGGGGGTGTCACAGATACGCAGTATTTT. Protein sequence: CASSLYWTGGVTDTQYF.

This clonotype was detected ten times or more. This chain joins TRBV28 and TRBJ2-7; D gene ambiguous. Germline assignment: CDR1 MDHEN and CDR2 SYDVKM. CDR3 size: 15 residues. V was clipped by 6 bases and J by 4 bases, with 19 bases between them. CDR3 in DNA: TGTGCCAGCAGCCCCCGAGATATCAGACCATACGAGCAGTACTTC. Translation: CASSPRDIRPYEQYF.

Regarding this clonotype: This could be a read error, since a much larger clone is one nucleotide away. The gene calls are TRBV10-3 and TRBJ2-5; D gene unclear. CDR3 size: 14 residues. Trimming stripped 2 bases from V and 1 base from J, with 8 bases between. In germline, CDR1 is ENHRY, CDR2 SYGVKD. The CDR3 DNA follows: TGTGCCATCAGTGAGACACCATTCCAAGAGACCCAGTACTTC. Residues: CAISETPFQETQYF.

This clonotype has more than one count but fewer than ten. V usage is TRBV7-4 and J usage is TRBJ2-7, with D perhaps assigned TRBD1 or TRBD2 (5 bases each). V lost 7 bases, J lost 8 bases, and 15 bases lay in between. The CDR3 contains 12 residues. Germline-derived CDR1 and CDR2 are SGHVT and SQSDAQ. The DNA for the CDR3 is TGTGCCAGCACCACCCGGGGCAGAAAGCAGTACTTC. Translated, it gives CASTTRGRKQYF.

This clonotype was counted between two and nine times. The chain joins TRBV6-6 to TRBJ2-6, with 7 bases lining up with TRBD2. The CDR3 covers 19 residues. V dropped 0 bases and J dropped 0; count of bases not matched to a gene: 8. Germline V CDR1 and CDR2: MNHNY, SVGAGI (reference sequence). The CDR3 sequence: CASSYSASGDSSGANVLTF. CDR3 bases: TGTGCCAGCAGTTACTCTGCTAGCGGTGACAGCTCTGGGGCCAACGTCCTGACTTTC.

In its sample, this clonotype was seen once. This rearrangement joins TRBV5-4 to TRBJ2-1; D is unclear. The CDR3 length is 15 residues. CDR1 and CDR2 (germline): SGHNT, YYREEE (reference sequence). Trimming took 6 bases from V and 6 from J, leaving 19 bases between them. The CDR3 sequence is CASTPAVDPLNEQFF. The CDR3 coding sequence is TGTGCCAGCACCCCCGCGGTAGACCCTCTCAATGAGCAGTTCTTC.

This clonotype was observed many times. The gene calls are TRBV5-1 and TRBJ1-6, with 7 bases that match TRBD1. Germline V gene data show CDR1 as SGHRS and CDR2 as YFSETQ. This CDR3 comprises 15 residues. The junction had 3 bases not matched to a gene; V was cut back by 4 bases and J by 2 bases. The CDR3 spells CASSTDRAYNSPLHF. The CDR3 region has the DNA TGCGCCAGCAGCACCGACAGGGCCTATAATTCACCCCTCCACTTT.

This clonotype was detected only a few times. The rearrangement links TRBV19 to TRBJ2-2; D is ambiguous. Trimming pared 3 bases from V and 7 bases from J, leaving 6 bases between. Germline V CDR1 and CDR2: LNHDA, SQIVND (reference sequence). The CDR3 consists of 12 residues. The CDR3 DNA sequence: TGTGCCAGTAGTATTAGGGTCGGGGAGCTGTTTTTT. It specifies CASSIRVGELFF.

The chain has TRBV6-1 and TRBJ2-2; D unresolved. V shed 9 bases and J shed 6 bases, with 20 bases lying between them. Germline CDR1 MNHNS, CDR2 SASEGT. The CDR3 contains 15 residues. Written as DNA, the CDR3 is TGTGCCAGTATCGCAACAGACTGGTCTCCCGGGGAGCTGTTTTTT. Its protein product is CASIATDWSPGELFF.

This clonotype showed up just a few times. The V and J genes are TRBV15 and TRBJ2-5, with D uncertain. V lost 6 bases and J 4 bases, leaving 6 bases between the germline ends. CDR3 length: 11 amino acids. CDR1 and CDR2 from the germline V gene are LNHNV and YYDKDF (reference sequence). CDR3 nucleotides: TGTGCCACCAGACGGACAGAGACCCAGTACTTC. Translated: CATRRTETQYF.

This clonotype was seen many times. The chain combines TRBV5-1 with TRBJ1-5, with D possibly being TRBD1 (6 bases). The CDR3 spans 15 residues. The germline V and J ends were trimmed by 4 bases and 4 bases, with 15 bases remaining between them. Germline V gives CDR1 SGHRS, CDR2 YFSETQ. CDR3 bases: TGCGCCAGCAGCCCAGGGACATCCCGAAATCAGCCCCAGCATTTT. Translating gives CASSPGTSRNQPQHF.

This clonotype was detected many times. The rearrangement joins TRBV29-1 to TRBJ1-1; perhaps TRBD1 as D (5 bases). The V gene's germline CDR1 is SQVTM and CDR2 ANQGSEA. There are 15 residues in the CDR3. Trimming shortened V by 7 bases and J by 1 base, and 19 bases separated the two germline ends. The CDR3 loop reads CSAPSMGPANTEAFF. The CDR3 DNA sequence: TGCAGCGCCCCGTCAATGGGACCGGCGAACACTGAAGCTTTCTTT.

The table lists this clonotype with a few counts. The CDR3 spells CASSQGPNTEAFF. DNA for the CDR3: TGTGCCAGCTCACAGGGGCCGAACACTGAAGCTTTCTTT. V is TRBV18 and J is TRBJ1-1; perhaps TRBD1 as D (5 bases). CDR3 length: 13 amino acids. Germline V gene sequence: CDR1 KGHSH, CDR2 LQKENI. The germline V and J ends were trimmed by 4 bases and 1 base, with 7 bases remaining between them.

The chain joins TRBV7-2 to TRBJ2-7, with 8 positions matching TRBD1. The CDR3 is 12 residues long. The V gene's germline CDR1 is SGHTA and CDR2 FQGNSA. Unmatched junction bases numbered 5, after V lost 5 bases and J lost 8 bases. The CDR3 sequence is CASSPTGEKQYF. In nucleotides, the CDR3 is TGTGCCAGCAGCCCGACAGGGGAGAAGCAGTACTTC.

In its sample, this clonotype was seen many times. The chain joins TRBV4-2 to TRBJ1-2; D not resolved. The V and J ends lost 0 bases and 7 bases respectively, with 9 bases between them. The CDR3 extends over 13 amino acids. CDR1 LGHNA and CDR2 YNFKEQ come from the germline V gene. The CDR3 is CASSQEEGPGYTF. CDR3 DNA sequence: TGTGCCAGCAGCCAAGAGGAGGGTCCTGGCTACACCTTC.

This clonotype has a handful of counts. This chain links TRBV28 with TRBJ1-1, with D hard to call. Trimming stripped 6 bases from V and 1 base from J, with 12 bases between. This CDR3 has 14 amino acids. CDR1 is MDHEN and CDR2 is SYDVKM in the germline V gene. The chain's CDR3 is CASSPGGRNTEAFF. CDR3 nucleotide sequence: TGTGCCAGCAGCCCGGGAGGCAGGAACACTGAAGCTTTCTTT. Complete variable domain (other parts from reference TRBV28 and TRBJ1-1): DVKVTQSSRYLVKRTGEKVFLECVQDMDHENMFWYRQDPGLGLRLIYFSYDVKMKEKGDIPEGYSVSREKKERFSLILESASTNQTSMYLCASSPGGRNTEAFFGQGTRLTVV.

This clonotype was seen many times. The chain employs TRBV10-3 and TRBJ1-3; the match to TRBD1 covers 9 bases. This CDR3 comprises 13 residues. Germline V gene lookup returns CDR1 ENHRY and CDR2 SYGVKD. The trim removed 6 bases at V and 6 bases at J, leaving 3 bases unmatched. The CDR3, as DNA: TGTGCCATCAGAACAGGGGGCTTAAACACCATATATTTT. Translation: CAIRTGGLNTIYF.

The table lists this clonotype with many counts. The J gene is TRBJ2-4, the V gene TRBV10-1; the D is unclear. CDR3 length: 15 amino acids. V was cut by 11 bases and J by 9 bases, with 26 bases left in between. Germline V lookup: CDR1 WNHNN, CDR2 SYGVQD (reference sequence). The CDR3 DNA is TGCGCCCTCCCGAAGGAGTGGGATGGGCCCGGCATTCAGTACTTC. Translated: CALPKEWDGPGIQYF.

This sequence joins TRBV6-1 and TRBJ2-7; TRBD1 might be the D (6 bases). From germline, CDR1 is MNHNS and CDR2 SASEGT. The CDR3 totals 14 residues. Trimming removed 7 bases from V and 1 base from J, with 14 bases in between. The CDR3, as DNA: TGTGCCAGCACCAGAACAGGGACATCCTACGAGCAGTACTTC. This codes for CASTRTGTSYEQYF.

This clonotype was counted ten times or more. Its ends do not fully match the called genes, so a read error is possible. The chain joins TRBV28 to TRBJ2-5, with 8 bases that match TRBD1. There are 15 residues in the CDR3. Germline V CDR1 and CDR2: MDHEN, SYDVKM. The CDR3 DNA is TGTGCCAGCAGTTCGACAGGGGCTACAAGAGAGTCCCAGTACTTC. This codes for CASSSTGATRESQYF.

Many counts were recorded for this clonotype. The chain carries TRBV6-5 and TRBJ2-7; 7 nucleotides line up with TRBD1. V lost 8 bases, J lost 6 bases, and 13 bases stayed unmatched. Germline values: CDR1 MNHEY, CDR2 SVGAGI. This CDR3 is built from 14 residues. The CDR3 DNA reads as TGTGCCAGCCATAGCGCAGGGGGATCGATCGAGCAGTACTTC. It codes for CASHSAGGSIEQYF.

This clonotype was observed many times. Here the CDR3 DNA reads TGTGCCAGCGGATCAGGGTCCACCGGGGAGCTGTTTTTT. Amino acid sequence: CASGSGSTGELFF. V usage is TRBV6-4 and J usage is TRBJ2-2; TRBD1 is a possible D gene (5 bases). The CDR3 runs to 13 residues. The V and J ends lost 8 bases and 4 bases respectively, with 11 bases between them. CDR1 MRHNA and CDR2 SNTAGT come from the germline V gene.

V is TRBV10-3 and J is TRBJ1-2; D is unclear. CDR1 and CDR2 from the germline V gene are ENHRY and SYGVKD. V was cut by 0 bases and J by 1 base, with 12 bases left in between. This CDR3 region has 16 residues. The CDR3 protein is CAISESRADVNYGYTF. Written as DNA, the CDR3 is TGTGCCATCAGTGAGTCCCGGGCAGACGTTAACTATGGCTACACCTTC.

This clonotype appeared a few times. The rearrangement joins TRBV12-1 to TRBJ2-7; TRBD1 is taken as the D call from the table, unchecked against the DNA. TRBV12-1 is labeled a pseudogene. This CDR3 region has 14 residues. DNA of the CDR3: TGTGCCAGCAGCGCGATGAGGGGGGATTACGAGCAGTACTTC. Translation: CASSAMRGDYEQYF.

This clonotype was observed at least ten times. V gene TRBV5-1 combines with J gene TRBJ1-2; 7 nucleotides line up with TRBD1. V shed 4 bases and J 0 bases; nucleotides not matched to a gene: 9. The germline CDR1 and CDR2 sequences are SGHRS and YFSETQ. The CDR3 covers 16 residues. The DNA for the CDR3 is TGCGCCAGCAGCCTATGGACAGGAGGATCTAACTATGGCTACACCTTC. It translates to CASSLWTGGSNYGYTF. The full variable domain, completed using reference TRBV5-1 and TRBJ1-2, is KAGVTQTPRYLIKTRGQQVTLSCSPISGHRSVSWYQQTPGQGLQFLFEYFSETQRNKGNFPGRFSGRQFSNSRSEMNVSTLELGDSALYLCASSLWTGGSNYGYTFGSGTRLTVV.

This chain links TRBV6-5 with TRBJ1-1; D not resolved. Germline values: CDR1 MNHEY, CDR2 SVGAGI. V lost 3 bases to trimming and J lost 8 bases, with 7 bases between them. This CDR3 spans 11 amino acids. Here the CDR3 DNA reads TGTGCCAGCAGTTATGGGTTCGAAGCTTTCTTT. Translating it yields CASSYGFEAFF.

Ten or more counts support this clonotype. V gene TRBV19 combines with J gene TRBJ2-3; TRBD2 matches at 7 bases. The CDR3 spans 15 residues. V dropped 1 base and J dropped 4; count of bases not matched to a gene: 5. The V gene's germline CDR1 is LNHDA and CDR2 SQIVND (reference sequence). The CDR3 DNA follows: TGTGCCAGTAGTATAGGGACTAGGTCTGCAGATACGCAGTATTTT. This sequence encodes CASSIGTRSADTQYF.